These 16 T cell receptor beta chains share one sample of origin, sequenced in a study of blood T cell repertoires in COVID-19. This table comes from immunoSEQ multiplex PCR, and its TCRdb copy is limited to in-frame clones, with some not included. The table has some 78,000 clones, 84% seen once. Sequencing was carried out using peripheral blood. The receptors here all came from a man aged 45-65 years with acute or convalescent COVID-19.

The V gene is TRBV5-1, the J gene TRBJ2-5, with D perhaps TRBD2 (5 bases). The CDR3 runs to 16 residues. Germline V gives CDR1 SGHRS, CDR2 YFSETQ. With 4 bases removed from V and 0 bases from J, the gap between germline ends came to 16 bases. The DNA of the CDR3 is TGCGCCAGCAGCCCGTGGACTGGACGTTACCAAGAGACCCAGTACTTC. Residues: CASSPWTGRYQETQYF.

The rearrangement joins TRBV6-1 to TRBJ1-6; D gene ambiguous. Trimming left V 6 bases short and J 9 bases short, with 9 bases between. This CDR3 has 12 amino acids. Per germline, CDR1 MNHNS and CDR2 SASEGT. CDR3 sequence: CASRHSGSPLHF. The CDR3 DNA sequence: TGTGCCAGCAGGCACTCGGGTTCACCCCTCCACTTT.

The genes are TRBV28 and TRBJ1-3; 9 positions agree with TRBD1. This CDR3 is built from 17 residues. The germline V gene has CDR1 MDHEN and CDR2 SYDVKM. The junction had 10 bases not matched to a gene; V was cut back by 6 bases and J by 1 base. The CDR3 loop reads CASSLGQGGTSGNTIYF. CDR3 sequence (DNA): TGTGCCAGCAGCTTGGGACAGGGAGGAACTTCTGGAAACACCATATATTTT.

This chain uses TRBV7-2 with TRBJ1-6; the D gene is possibly TRBD1 (6 bases). The germline V gene has CDR1 SGHTA and CDR2 FQGNSA. The CDR3 contains 16 residues. The V and J ends lost 4 bases and 10 bases respectively, with 20 bases between them. The CDR3: CASSSSQSGAGSPLHF. CDR3 in DNA: TGTGCCAGCAGCTCATCGCAATCAGGGGCTGGGTCACCCCTCCACTTT.

The rearrangement joins TRBV11-2 to TRBJ2-1; 8 bases are shared with TRBD1. The CDR3 totals 16 residues. Germline trimming cut 5 bases from V and 3 bases from J; bases unmatched to any gene: 9. Germline assignment: CDR1 SGHAT and CDR2 FQNNGV. This CDR3 reads CASSLRGDRSYNEQFF. The CDR3 DNA follows: TGTGCCAGCAGCCTCAGGGGGGACAGGAGCTACAATGAGCAGTTCTTC.

The genes are TRBV6-2 or TRBV6-3 and TRBJ2-7, with 7 positions matching TRBD2. After removal of 0 bases from V and 10 bases from J, the junction contained 6 bases not matched to a gene. Germline V gives CDR1 MNHEY, CDR2 SVGEGT. The CDR3 is 13 residues long. This CDR3 reads CASSYSGLREQYF. The CDR3 DNA is TGTGCCAGCAGTTACTCGGGACTACGAGAACAGTACTTC.

CDR3 amino acids: CASTTGYNEQFF. In DNA form, the CDR3 reads TGTGCCAGCACGACAGGTTACAATGAGCAGTTCTTC. V gene TRBV6-5 combines with J gene TRBJ2-1, with D perhaps TRBD1 (6 bases). This CDR3 spans 12 amino acids. In germline, CDR1 is MNHEY, CDR2 SVGAGI. V was cut by 7 bases and J by 4 bases, with 8 bases left in between.

The chain uses TRBV5-1 and TRBJ1-2; 8 bases match TRBD1. Per germline, CDR1 SGHRS and CDR2 YFSETQ. CDR3 size: 15 residues. Unmatched junction bases numbered 10, after V lost 4 bases and J lost 5 bases. The CDR3 sequence is CASSLETGEGYGYTF. CDR3 DNA sequence: TGCGCCAGCAGCCTCGAGACAGGGGAAGGATATGGCTACACCTTC.

The chain joins TRBV24-1 to TRBJ2-3; D ambiguous. Trimming stripped 2 bases from V and 4 bases from J, with 6 bases between. Germline V gene sequence: CDR1 KGHDR, CDR2 SFDVKD. The CDR3 sequence is 13 residues long. The CDR3: CATSDSFADTQYF. CDR3 nucleotides: TGTGCCACCAGTGATTCCTTCGCAGATACGCAGTATTTT.

The chain combines TRBV18 with TRBJ2-1; D is undetermined. V was clipped by 3 bases and J by 5 bases, with 5 bases between them. Germline V gene sequence: CDR1 KGHSH, CDR2 LQKENI. The CDR3 is 12 amino acids. The CDR3 nucleotides read TGTGCCAGCTCACCCTCGGACAATGAGCAGTTCTTC. Encoded protein: CASSPSDNEQFF.

The chain recombines TRBV2 with TRBJ1-1, with a tentative D call TRBD1 (6 bases). The CDR3 contains 14 residues. Germline V gene data show CDR1 as SNHLY and CDR2 as FYNNEI. Trimming removed 2 bases from V and 4 bases from J, with 11 bases in between. The CDR3 loop is CASSEYRAGTEAFF. In DNA form, the CDR3 reads TGTGCCAGCAGTGAATACAGGGCTGGCACTGAAGCTTTCTTT.

The chain has TRBV5-6 and TRBJ2-1; TRBD1 might be the D (6 bases). Trimming took 6 bases from V and 0 from J, leaving 16 bases between them. This CDR3 has 16 amino acids. Germline V gives CDR1 SGHDT, CDR2 YYEEEE. CDR3 sequence (DNA): TGTGCCAGCATCAAAGGGGGTGCCGGCTCCTACAATGAGCAGTTCTTC. Translation gives CASIKGGAGSYNEQFF.

The chain employs TRBV7-8 and TRBJ2-2, with D unclear. V was trimmed by 0 bases and J by 5 bases, leaving 10 bases between them. Per germline, CDR1 SGHVS and CDR2 FQNEAQ. CDR3 length: 15 amino acids. This chain's CDR3 is CASSLARFLTGELFF. For the CDR3, the DNA is TGTGCCAGCAGCTTAGCCCGGTTTTTGACCGGGGAGCTGTTTTTT. Based on the CDR3 plus reference TRBV7-8 and TRBJ2-2, the full variable domain is GAGVSQSPRYKVAKRGQDVALRCDPISGHVSLFWYQQALGQGPEFLTYFQNEAQLDKSGLPSDRFFAERPEGSVSTLKIQRTQQEDSAVYLCASSLARFLTGELFFGEGSRLTVL.

CDR3 bases: TGTGCCAGCAGCCCCGGACAGGGTTCCTACGAGCAGTACTTC. Amino acids: CASSPGQGSYEQYF. The chain links TRBV11-3 to TRBJ2-7, with 8 positions matching TRBD1. The V and J ends lost 5 bases and 1 base, in that order; junction bases with no gene match: 4. The germline V gene has CDR1 SGHNT and CDR2 YENEEA. CDR3 length: 14 residues.

This clone was detected only a few times. The chain employs TRBV24-1 and TRBJ1-2, with TRBD1 matching 7 bases. Germline-derived CDR1 and CDR2 are KGHDR and SFDVKD. The V gene end was trimmed by 5 bases and the J gene end by 4 bases; junction bases not matched to a gene: 6. The length of the CDR3 is 14 residues. In DNA, the CDR3 is TGTGCCACCAGTGGGGCAGGGGGGAGCTATGGCTACACCTTC. Residues: CATSGAGGSYGYTF.

The genes are TRBV11-2 and TRBJ2-7, with no clear D. V lost 3 bases to trimming and J lost 6 bases, with 12 bases between them. This CDR3 has 13 residues. CDR1 and CDR2 (germline): SGHAT, FQNNGV. The CDR3 nucleotides are TGTGCCAGCAGCTTTCAGAGCGAGTTCGAGCAGTACTTC. Protein sequence: CASSFQSEFEQYF.